This T cell receptor beta chain was captured by sequencing in a study of blood T cells in healthy people across ages. A second 7 to 11 cycle PCR used barcoded and J-beta primers. A single record per CDR3 protein comes from TCRdb applying MiXCR to the 5' RACE reads. Among just over 800,000 distinct CDR3 sequences listed, about 59% were seen once. Samples each yielded at least 5.5 micrograms of total RNA. The V gene's germline CDR1 is SGHTA and CDR2 FQGTGA. The V end lost 5 bases, the J end lost 3 bases, and 20 bases lay between the germline ends. The CDR3 is 18 residues long. Sequenced input: blood. The sequence came from a man younger than 45 in good health. The V call is TRBV7-3, the J call TRBJ2-6; D might be TRBD2 (7 bases). CDR3 bases: TGTGCCAGCAGCCTAAGAGCGGGACAAGGCGGTGGGGCCAACGTCCTGACTTTC. This translates into CASSLRAGQGGGANVLTF.